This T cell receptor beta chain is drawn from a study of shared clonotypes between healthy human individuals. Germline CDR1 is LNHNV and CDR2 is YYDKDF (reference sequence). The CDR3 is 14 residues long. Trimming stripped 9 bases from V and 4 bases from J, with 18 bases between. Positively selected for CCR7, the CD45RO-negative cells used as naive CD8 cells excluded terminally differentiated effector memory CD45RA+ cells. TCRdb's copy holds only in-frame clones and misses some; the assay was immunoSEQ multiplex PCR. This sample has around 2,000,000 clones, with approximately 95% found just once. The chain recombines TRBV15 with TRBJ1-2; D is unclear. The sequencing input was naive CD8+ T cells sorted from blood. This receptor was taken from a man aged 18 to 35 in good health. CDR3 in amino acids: CATDDDGTTYGYTF. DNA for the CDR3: TGTGCCACGGACGATGACGGAACGACCTATGGCTACACCTTC. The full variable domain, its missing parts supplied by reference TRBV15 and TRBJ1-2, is DAMVIQNPRYQVTQFGKPVTLSCSQTLNHNVMYWYQQKSSQAPKLLFHYYDKDFNNEADTPDNFQSRRPNTSFCFLDIRSPGLGDTAMYLCATDDDGTTYGYTFGSGTRLTVV.